The 21 T cell receptor beta chains in this list originate from one sample, sequenced in a study of T cell repertoires and HLA-DP antigens. The antigens for these receptors are not known. This table comes from immunoSEQ multiplex PCR, and its TCRdb copy is limited to in-frame clones, with some not included. In the table there are about 73,000 clones, about four fifths of which are singletons. Sequenced material: CD4+ T cells from PBMCs. The receptors shown here come from a man in his sixties in good health and CMV-seronegative.

The genes are TRBV19 and TRBJ2-3; 8 bases line up with TRBD1. The CDR3 extends over 14 amino acids. J gave up 2 bases and V 5 bases, and 3 bases lay outside the gene matches. Germline values: CDR1 LNHDA, CDR2 SQIVND (reference sequence). This CDR3 is CASSVQGVTDTQYF. The CDR3 nucleotides are TGTGCCAGTAGTGTACAGGGGGTCACAGATACGCAGTATTTT.

The chain employs TRBV4-1 and TRBJ1-1; D is unclear. CDR1 and CDR2 from the germline V gene are MGHRA and YSYEKL. The length of the CDR3 is 14 residues. Between the trimmed V and J ends, which lost 4 bases and 2 bases, there was a span of 11 bases. CDR3 coding DNA: TGCGCCAGCAGCCGCCCGGGCCTCAACACTGAAGCTTTCTTT. This translates into CASSRPGLNTEAFF.

CDR3 in amino acids: CASSREQGLGTQYF. The DNA for the CDR3 is TGTGCCAGCAGCCGAGAACAGGGATTGGGGACCCAGTACTTC. This chain joins TRBV5-4 and TRBJ2-5; D is possibly TRBD1 (6 bases). The CDR3 consists of 14 residues. V lost 4 bases and J 7 bases, leaving 17 bases between the germline ends. CDR1 is SGHNT, CDR2 YYREEE, per germline (reference sequence). The whole variable domain, remainder taken from reference TRBV5-4 and TRBJ2-5, is ETGVTQSPTHLIKTRGQQVTLRCSSQSGHNTVSWYQQALGQGPQFIFQYYREEENGRGNFPPRFSGLQFPNYSSELNVNALELDDSALYLCASSREQGLGTQYFGPGTRLLVL.

The CDR3 reads CSVESGDSGNTIYF. CDR3 bases: TGCAGCGTTGAATCGGGTGACTCTGGAAACACCATATATTTT. The rearrangement links TRBV29-1 to TRBJ1-3; D is unresolved. Trimming took off 2 bases at V and 0 bases at J, with 8 bases between the two ends. Per germline, CDR1 SQVTM and CDR2 ANQGSEA. The CDR3 loop spans 14 amino acids.

This chain joins TRBV5-5 and TRBJ1-3; perhaps TRBD1 as D (5 bases). V was clipped by 0 bases and J by 0 bases, with 10 bases between them. CDR1 and CDR2 from the germline V gene are SGHKS and YYEKEE (reference sequence). The CDR3 is made up of 16 amino acids. CDR3 region: CASSLDGGSSGNTIYF. The CDR3 DNA is TGTGCCAGCAGCTTGGATGGGGGGAGCTCTGGAAACACCATATATTTT.

This sequence joins TRBV19 and TRBJ1-5; TRBD1 might be the D (5 bases). The CDR3 extends over 14 amino acids. From germline, CDR1 is LNHDA and CDR2 SQIVND (reference sequence). Trimming shortened V by 3 bases and J by 3 bases, and 9 bases separated the two germline ends. In DNA form, the CDR3 reads TGTGCCAGTAGTATTGAGGACAACAATCAGCCCCAGCATTTT. Protein sequence: CASSIEDNNQPQHF.

This rearrangement joins TRBV7-2 to TRBJ2-1; D possibly corresponds to TRBD2 (6 bases). The CDR3 covers 11 residues. CDR1 SGHTA and CDR2 FQGNSA come from the germline V gene. Trimming shortened V by 6 bases and J by 10 bases, and 10 bases separated the two germline ends. CDR3 DNA: TGTGCCAGCAGGCCGGGACTCGAGCAGTTCTTC. This translates into CASRPGLEQFF. Full variable domain (outside the CDR3, taken from reference TRBV7-2 and TRBJ2-1): GAGVSQSPSNKVTEKGKDVELRCDPISGHTALYWYRQSLGQGLEFLIYFQGNSAPDKSGLPSDRFSAERTGGSVSTLTIQRTQQEDSAVYLCASRPGLEQFFGPGTRLTVL.

The chain has TRBV7-9 and TRBJ2-5, with D unresolved. Germline lookup yields CDR1 SEHNR and CDR2 FQNEAQ (reference sequence). CDR3 size: 15 residues. Trimming removed 1 base from V and 2 bases from J, with 11 bases in between. CDR3 residues: CASSLESARQETQYF. As DNA, the CDR3 is TGTGCCAGCAGCTTAGAGTCGGCCAGGCAAGAGACCCAGTACTTC.

The rearrangement links TRBV7-9 to TRBJ1-6; a weak D match, TRBD1 (6 bases). Deletions cut 2 bases from V and 0 bases from J, with 8 bases between. The CDR3 totals 16 residues. CDR1 SEHNR and CDR2 FQNEAQ come from the germline V gene (reference sequence). CDR3 residues: CASSLRGASYNSPLHF. The CDR3 DNA reads as TGTGCCAGCAGCTTACGGGGGGCCTCCTATAATTCACCCCTCCACTTT. Full variable domain (outside the CDR3, taken from reference TRBV7-9 and TRBJ1-6): DTGVSQNPRHKITKRGQNVTFRCDPISEHNRLYWYRQTLGQGPEFLTYFQNEAQLEKSRLLSDRFSAERPKGSFSTLEIQRTEQGDSAMYLCASSLRGASYNSPLHFGNGTRLTVT.

The V gene is TRBV7-2, the J gene TRBJ2-5; perhaps TRBD1 as D (6 bases). The CDR3 runs to 15 residues. With 5 bases removed from V and 1 base from J, the gap between germline ends came to 14 bases. The germline gives CDR1 SGHTA, CDR2 FQGNSA. CDR3 residues: CASSVQGHPQETQYF. CDR3 nucleotide sequence: TGTGCCAGCAGCGTACAGGGCCACCCCCAAGAGACCCAGTACTTC.

The genes are TRBV7-8 and TRBJ2-7, with a weak D call TRBD1 (7 bases). The CDR3 loop spans 14 amino acids. Germline V CDR1 and CDR2: SGHVS, FQNEAQ. V was shortened by 1 base and J by 6 bases, with 13 bases between the two germline ends. In DNA form, the CDR3 reads TGTGCCAGCAGCTTAGTTCCAGGGGGAGGCGAGCAGTACTTC. The encoded protein is CASSLVPGGGEQYF.

The chain couples TRBV5-8 to TRBJ1-4; 8 bases are a match to TRBD1. CDR3 length: 15 amino acids. CDR1 and CDR2 (germline): SGHTS, YDEGEE. J was trimmed by 7 bases and V by 4 bases; bases with no gene match: 9. The CDR3 loop is CASSKRQGASEKLFF. The CDR3 DNA reads TGTGCCAGCAGCAAACGTCAGGGGGCCAGTGAAAAACTGTTTTTT.

The chain couples TRBV9 to TRBJ1-2; possibly TRBD1 for D (5 bases). The CDR3 contains 13 residues. V lost 4 bases and J lost 3, with 10 bases in between. Germline V lookup: CDR1 SGDLS, CDR2 YYNGEE. CDR3 region: CASSPRGDYGYTF. The DNA for the CDR3 is TGTGCCAGCAGCCCTAGGGGCGACTATGGCTACACCTTC.

The chain employs TRBV10-1 and TRBJ1-2; the D is unclear. Germline loops: CDR1 WNHNN, CDR2 SYGVQD (reference sequence). Trimming removed 2 bases from V and 5 bases from J, with 9 bases in between. This CDR3 contains 13 residues. CDR3 in DNA: TGCGCCAGCAGTGAGGGGCAGGCGTATGGCTACACCTTC. It encodes CASSEGQAYGYTF.

This sequence joins TRBV9 and TRBJ1-3, with 9 bases lining up with TRBD1. This CDR3 spans 16 amino acids. Germline V lookup: CDR1 SGDLS, CDR2 YYNGEE. After removal of 4 bases from V and 3 bases from J, the junction contained 8 bases not matched to a gene. The CDR3 spells CASSPAPTGGGNTIYF. The DNA for the CDR3 is TGTGCCAGCAGCCCGGCCCCGACAGGGGGTGGAAACACCATATATTTT.

The chain is built from TRBV7-2 and TRBJ2-5; 9 bases line up with TRBD2. The CDR3 runs to 17 residues. CDR1 SGHTA and CDR2 FQGNSA come from the germline V gene. V trimming: 2 bases; J trimming: 4 bases; junction bases outside the gene matches: 11. DNA for the CDR3: TGTGCCAGCAGCTTATTTGCGAGGCTAGCGGGGTCAGAGACCCAGTACTTC. Its translation is CASSLFARLAGSETQYF. Supplemented by reference TRBV7-2 and TRBJ2-5, the full variable domain reads GAGVSQSPSNKVTEKGKDVELRCDPISGHTALYWYRQSLGQGLEFLIYFQGNSAPDKSGLPSDRFSAERTGGSVSTLTIQRTQQEDSAVYLCASSLFARLAGSETQYFGPGTRLLVL.

The chain recombines TRBV28 with TRBJ1-5, with 11 positions matching TRBD1. This CDR3 comprises 15 residues. V shed 6 bases, J shed 7 bases, and the junction held 8 bases outside the gene matches. CDR1 and CDR2 from the germline V gene are MDHEN and SYDVKM. The CDR3 bases are TGTGCCAGCAGGTTACCAGGGACAGGGGGGCAGCCCCAGCATTTT. Translated: CASRLPGTGGQPQHF.

V and J are TRBV4-3 and TRBJ2-3; TRBD2 aligns across 10 bases. Germline CDR1 is LGHNA and CDR2 is YSLEER. The CDR3 runs to 19 residues. The ends lost 0 bases at V and 0 bases at J; junction bases unmatched: 9. As DNA, the CDR3 is TGCGCCAGCAGCCAAGAGAAGACAGCGGGAGGGTATAGCACAGATACGCAGTATTTT. Its translation: CASSQEKTAGGYSTDTQYF.

The table lists this clone with a few counts. The chain has TRBV7-2 and TRBJ2-7; D unresolved. The CDR3 runs to 13 residues. The germline gives CDR1 SGHTA, CDR2 FQGNSA. With 5 bases removed from V and 6 bases from J, the gap between germline ends came to 14 bases. CDR3 in DNA: TGTGCCAGCAGCCCCGACGCCTCGGGCGAGCAGTACTTC. Protein sequence: CASSPDASGEQYF.

The chain recombines TRBV5-1 with TRBJ2-3, with 13 positions matching TRBD2. Trimming at V came to 3 bases and at J to 5 bases, leaving 6 bases not matched to a gene. The CDR3 has 16 residues. Germline loops: CDR1 SGHRS, CDR2 YFSETQ. This CDR3 is CASSSGLAGDIDTQYF. Here the CDR3 DNA reads TGCGCCAGCAGCTCCGGACTAGCGGGGGATATAGATACGCAGTATTTT. Drawing the rest from reference TRBV5-1 and TRBJ2-3, the complete variable domain is KAGVTQTPRYLIKTRGQQVTLSCSPISGHRSVSWYQQTPGQGLQFLFEYFSETQRNKGNFPGRFSGRQFSNSRSEMNVSTLELGDSALYLCASSSGLAGDIDTQYFGPGTRLTVL.

The chain combines TRBV7-2 with TRBJ2-4; TRBD2 matches 7 bases. CDR1 is SGHTA, CDR2 FQGNSA, per germline. This CDR3 has 14 residues. The J segment lost 7 bases and the V segment lost 3 bases, leaving 6 bases of the junction unmatched. The CDR3 loop is CASSFGRGRNIQYF. As DNA, the CDR3 is TGTGCCAGCAGCTTTGGGAGGGGTCGGAACATTCAGTACTTC.